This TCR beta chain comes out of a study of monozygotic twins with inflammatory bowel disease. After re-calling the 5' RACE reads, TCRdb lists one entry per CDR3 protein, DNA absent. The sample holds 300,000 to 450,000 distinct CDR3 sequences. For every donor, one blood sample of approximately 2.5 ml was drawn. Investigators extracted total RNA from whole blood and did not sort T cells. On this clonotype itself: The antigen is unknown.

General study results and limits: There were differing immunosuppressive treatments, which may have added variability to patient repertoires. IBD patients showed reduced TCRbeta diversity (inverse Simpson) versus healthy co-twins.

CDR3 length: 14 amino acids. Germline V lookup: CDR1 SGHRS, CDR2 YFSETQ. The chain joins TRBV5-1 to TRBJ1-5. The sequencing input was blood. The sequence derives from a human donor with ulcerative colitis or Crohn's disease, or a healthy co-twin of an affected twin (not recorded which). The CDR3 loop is CASSIDYSNQPQHF.